The present T cell receptor beta chain was sequenced within a study of OX40 agonist ivuxolimab in advanced cancers. Study summary: The treatment was a fully human IgG2 OX40 agonist, ivuxolimab. Overall study findings and caveats: The study found that CD8+ T cells averaged more expanded clones than CD4+. Partial responders dosed at 0.1-3.0 mg/kg displayed clonal expansion ranking among the lowest.

Clones were read by immunoSEQ multiplex PCR, and TCRdb kept only the in-frame ones, dropping some. The sample shows tens of thousands of clones, around four fifths of them seen only once. Worth noting for this clone: The target antigen is unknown.

This clonotype was obtained from an adult with an advanced solid tumor such as melanoma, head and neck, liver or kidney cancer. The source was CD4+ or CD8+ T cells sorted from blood, collected in a trial of the OX40 agonist ivuxolimab.

In DNA form, the CDR3 reads TGTGCCAGCAATTGGGACAGGGGAGACTACGAGCAGTACTTC. Translating gives CASNWDRGDYEQYF. The V and J genes are TRBV2 and TRBJ2-7; TRBD1 aligns across 10 bases. V trimming: 7 bases; J trimming: 3 bases; junction bases outside the gene matches: 6. Germline values: CDR1 SNHLY, CDR2 FYNNEI. The CDR3 is 14 residues long. The full variable domain, in which reference TRBV2 and TRBJ2-7 provide the parts outside the CDR3, is EPEVTQTPSHQVTQMGQEVILRCVPISNHLYFYWYRQILGQKVEFLVSFYNNEISEKSEIFDDQFSVERPDGSNFTLKIRSTKLEDSAMYFCASNWDRGDYEQYFGPGTRLTVT.